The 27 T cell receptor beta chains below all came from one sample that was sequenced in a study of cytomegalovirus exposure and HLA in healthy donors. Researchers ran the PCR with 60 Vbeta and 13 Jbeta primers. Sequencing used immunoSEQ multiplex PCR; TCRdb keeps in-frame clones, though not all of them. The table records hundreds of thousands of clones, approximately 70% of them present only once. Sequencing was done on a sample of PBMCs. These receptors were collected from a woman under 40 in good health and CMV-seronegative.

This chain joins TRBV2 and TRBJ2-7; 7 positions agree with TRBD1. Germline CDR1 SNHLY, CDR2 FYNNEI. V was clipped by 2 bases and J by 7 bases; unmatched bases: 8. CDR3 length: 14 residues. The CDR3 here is CASSERWTGREQYF. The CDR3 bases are TGTGCCAGCAGTGAACGGTGGACAGGCCGGGAGCAGTACTTC.

The DNA for the CDR3 is TGTGCCAGCACCTTGTACGGACAGGACAATTCACCCCTCCACTTT. Translating it yields CASTLYGQDNSPLHF. This chain connects TRBV6-6 to TRBJ1-6, with 7 bases that match TRBD1. The CDR3 has 15 residues. Germline CDR1 MNHNY, CDR2 SVGAGI (reference sequence). The J segment lost 7 bases and the V segment lost 7 bases, leaving 10 bases of the junction unmatched.

CDR3 protein: CASSDLVAGAEAFF. In DNA form, the CDR3 reads TGTGCCAGCAGTGATCTTGTGGCCGGGGCTGAAGCTTTCTTT. The V gene is TRBV2, the J gene TRBJ1-1, with D unresolved. V lost 3 bases to trimming and J lost 6 bases, with 14 bases between them. This CDR3 comprises 14 residues. Germline V gene lookup returns CDR1 SNHLY and CDR2 FYNNEI.

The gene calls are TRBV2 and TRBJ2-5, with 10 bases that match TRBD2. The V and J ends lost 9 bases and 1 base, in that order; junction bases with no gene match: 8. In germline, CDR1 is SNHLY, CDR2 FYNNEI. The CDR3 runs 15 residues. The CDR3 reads CASRGLADFQETQYF. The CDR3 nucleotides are TGTGCCAGTCGAGGACTAGCGGACTTCCAAGAGACCCAGTACTTC.

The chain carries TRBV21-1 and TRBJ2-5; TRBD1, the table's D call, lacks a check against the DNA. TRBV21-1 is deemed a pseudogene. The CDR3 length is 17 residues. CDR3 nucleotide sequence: TGTGCCAGCAGCAAACGGTCGACAGGGTCCGTGAAGGAGGCCCAGTACTTC. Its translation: CASSKRSTGSVKEAQYF.

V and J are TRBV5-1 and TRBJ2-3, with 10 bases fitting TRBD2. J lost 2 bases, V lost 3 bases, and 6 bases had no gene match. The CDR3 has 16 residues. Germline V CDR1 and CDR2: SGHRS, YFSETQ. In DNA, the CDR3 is TGCGCCAGCAGCTGGGGAGCGGGAGGGCCCACAGATACGCAGTATTTT. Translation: CASSWGAGGPTDTQYF.

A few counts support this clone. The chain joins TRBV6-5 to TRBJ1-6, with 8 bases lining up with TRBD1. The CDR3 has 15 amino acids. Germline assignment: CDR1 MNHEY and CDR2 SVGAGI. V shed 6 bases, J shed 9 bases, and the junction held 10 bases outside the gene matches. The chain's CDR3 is CASSSRPGQASPLHF. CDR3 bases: TGTGCCAGCAGCTCACGACCGGGACAGGCTTCACCCCTCCACTTT.

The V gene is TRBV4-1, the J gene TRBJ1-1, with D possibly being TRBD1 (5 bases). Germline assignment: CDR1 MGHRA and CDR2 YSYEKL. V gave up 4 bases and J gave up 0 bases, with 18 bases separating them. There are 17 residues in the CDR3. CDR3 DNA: TGCGCCAGCAGCCTAAGCCAGGCAGGGTCCATGAACACTGAAGCTTTCTTT. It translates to CASSLSQAGSMNTEAFF.

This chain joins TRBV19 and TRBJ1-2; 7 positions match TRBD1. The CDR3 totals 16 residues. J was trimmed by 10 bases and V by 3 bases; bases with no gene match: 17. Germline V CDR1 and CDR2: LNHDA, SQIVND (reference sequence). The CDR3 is CASSIGSLGDSGSYTF. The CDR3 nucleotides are TGTGCCAGTAGTATCGGCAGTTTGGGGGACAGCGGCTCCTACACCTTC.

The CDR3 coding sequence is TGCGCCAGCAGCCCAGTCGGCGGGGGGAGGCTTTTGAACACTGAAGCTTTCTTT. The encoded protein is CASSPVGGGRLLNTEAFF. The rearrangement links TRBV4-1 to TRBJ1-1; tentatively, D is TRBD1 (5 bases). The CDR3 extends over 18 amino acids. Per germline, CDR1 MGHRA and CDR2 YSYEKL. The V end lost 4 bases, the J end lost 0 bases, and 21 bases lay between the germline ends.

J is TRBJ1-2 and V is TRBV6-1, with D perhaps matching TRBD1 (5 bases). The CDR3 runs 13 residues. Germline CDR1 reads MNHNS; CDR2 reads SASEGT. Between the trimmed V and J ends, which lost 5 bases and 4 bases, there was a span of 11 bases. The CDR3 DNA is TGTGCCAGCAGTCGGGACGGGGGCTATGGCTACACCTTC. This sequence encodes CASSRDGGYGYTF.

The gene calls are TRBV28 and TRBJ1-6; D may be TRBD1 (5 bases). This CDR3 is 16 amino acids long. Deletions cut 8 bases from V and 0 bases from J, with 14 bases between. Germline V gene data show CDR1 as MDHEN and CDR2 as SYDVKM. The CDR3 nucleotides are TGTGCCAGCCTAGGGACTTCGAGCTCCTATAATTCACCCCTCCACTTT. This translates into CASLGTSSSYNSPLHF.

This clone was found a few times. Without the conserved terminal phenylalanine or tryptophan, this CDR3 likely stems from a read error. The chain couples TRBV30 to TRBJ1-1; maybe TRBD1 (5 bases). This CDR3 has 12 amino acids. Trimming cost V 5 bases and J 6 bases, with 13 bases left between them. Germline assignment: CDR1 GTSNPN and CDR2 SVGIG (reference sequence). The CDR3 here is CAWRPGGAEAFL. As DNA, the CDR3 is TGTGCCTGGCGCCCCGGAGGGGCTGAAGCTTTCTTG.

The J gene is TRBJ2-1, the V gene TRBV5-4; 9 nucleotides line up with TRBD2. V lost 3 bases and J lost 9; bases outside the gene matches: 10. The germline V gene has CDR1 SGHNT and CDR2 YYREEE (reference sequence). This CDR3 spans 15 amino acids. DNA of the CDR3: TGTGCCAGCAGCTGGGCAGGTGCGGGGGGGGGTGAGCAGTTCTTC. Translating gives CASSWAGAGGGEQFF. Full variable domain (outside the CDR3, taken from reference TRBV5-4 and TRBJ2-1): ETGVTQSPTHLIKTRGQQVTLRCSSQSGHNTVSWYQQALGQGPQFIFQYYREEENGRGNFPPRFSGLQFPNYSSELNVNALELDDSALYLCASSWAGAGGGEQFFGPGTRLTVL.

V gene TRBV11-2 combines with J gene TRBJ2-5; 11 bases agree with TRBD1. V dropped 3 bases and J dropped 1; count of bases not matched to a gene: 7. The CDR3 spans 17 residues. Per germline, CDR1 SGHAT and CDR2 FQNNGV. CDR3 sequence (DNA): TGTGCCAGCAGCTTGTACCTCGGGACAGGGGGCCAAGAGACCCAGTACTTC. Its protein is CASSLYLGTGGQETQYF.

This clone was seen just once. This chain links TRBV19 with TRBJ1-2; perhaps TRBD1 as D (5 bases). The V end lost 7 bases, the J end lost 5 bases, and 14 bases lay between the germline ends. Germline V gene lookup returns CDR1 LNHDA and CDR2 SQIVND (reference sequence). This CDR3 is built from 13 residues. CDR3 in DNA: TGTGCCAGTAATGGGGGGACGACTTATGGCTACACCTTC. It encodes CASNGGTTYGYTF.

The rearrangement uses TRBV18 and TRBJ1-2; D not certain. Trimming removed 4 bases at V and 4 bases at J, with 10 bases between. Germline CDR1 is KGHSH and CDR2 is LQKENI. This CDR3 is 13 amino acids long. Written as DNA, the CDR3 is TGTGCCAGCTCACTCGGACTGCGCTATGGCTACACCTTC. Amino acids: CASSLGLRYGYTF. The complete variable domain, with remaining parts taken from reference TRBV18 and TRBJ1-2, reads NAGVMQNPRHLVRRRGQEARLRCSPMKGHSHVYWYRQLPEEGLKFMVYLQKENIIDESGMPKERFSAEFPKEGPSILRIQQVVRGDSAAYFCASSLGLRYGYTFGSGTRLTVV.

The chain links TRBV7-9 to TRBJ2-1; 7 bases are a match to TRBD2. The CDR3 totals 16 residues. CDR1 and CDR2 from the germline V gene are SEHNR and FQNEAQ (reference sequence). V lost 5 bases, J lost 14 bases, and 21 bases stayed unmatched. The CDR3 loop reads CASSPRWEGREDLEFF. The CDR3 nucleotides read TGTGCCAGCAGCCCCCGGTGGGAGGGCAGGGAAGATTTGGAGTTCTTC.

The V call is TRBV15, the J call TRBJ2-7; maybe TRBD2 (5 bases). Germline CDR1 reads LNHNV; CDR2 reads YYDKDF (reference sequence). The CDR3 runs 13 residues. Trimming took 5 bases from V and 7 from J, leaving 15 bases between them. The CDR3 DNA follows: TGTGCCACCAGCGACCGACTAATTAGGGAGCAGTACTTC. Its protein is CATSDRLIREQYF.

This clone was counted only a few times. The CDR3 sequence is CASSLDRENYEQYF. CDR3 DNA: TGTGCCAGCAGCTTGGACAGGGAAAACTACGAGCAGTACTTC. This chain links TRBV11-3 with TRBJ2-7; 8 bases are shared with TRBD1. CDR3 size: 14 residues. Trimming cost V 3 bases and J 3 bases; bases outside gene matches: 4. Germline-derived CDR1 and CDR2 are SGHNT and YENEEA.

This chain's CDR3 is CASSFTAGVGEQYF. Here the CDR3 DNA reads TGTGCCAGCAGCTTTACAGCGGGAGTAGGCGAGCAGTACTTC. The chain uses TRBV5-6 and TRBJ2-7; 8 bases line up with TRBD2. Losses at the gene ends were 2 bases for V and 6 bases for J; bases not matched to a gene: 7. The germline CDR1 and CDR2 sequences are SGHDT and YYEEEE. The CDR3 contains 14 residues.

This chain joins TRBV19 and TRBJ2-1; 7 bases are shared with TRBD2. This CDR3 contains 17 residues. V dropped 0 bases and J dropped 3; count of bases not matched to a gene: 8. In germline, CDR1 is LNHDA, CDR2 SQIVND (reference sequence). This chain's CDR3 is CASSIDLASGHYNEQFF. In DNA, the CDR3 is TGTGCCAGTAGTATAGATTTGGCTAGCGGCCACTACAATGAGCAGTTCTTC.

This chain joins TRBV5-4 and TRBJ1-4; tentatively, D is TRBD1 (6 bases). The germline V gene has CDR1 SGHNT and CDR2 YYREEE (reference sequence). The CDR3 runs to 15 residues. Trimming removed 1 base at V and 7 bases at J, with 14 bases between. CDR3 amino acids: CASSLSQGMGEKLFF. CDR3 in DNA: TGTGCCAGCAGCTTGTCTCAGGGGATGGGTGAAAAACTGTTTTTT.

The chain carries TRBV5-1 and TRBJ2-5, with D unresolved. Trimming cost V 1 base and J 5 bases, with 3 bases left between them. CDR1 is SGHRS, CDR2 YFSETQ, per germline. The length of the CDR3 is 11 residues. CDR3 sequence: CASSLLETQYF. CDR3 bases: TGCGCCAGCAGCTTGCTCGAGACCCAGTACTTC.

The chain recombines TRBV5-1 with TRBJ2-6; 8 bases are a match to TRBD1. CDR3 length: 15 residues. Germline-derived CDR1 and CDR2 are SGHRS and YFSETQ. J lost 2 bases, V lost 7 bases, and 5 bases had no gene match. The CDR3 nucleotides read TGCGCCAGCGGCGCACAGGGGGCTGGGGCCAACGTCCTGACTTTC. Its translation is CASGAQGAGANVLTF.

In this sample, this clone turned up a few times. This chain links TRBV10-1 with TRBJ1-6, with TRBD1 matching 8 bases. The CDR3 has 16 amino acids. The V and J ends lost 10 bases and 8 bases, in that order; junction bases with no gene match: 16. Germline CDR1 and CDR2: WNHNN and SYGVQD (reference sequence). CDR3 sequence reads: CAIRTGRAILDSPLHF. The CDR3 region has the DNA TGCGCCATCAGGACAGGGAGAGCCATCCTCGATTCACCCCTCCACTTT.

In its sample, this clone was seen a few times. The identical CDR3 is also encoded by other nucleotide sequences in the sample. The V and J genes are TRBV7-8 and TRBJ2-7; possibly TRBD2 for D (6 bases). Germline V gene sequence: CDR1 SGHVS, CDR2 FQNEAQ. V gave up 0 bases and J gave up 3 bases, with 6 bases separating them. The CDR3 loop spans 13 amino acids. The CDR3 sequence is CASSLAGGYEQYF. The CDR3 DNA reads TGTGCCAGCAGCTTAGCGGGAGGCTACGAGCAGTACTTC.